The present TCR beta chain was sequenced within a study of cytomegalovirus exposure and HLA in healthy donors (dated by TCRdb to 2017 to 2019). Regarding the research as a whole: In an earlier analysis of 587 of the donors, 250 to 300 Gb of sequence data and 100 million or so unique TCR beta sequences from approximately 180 million T cells were reported. A later genetic analysis used genome-wide SNP genotypes for about three fifths of the 666 donors, treating that subset as a discovery cohort. Among the roughly 410 genotyped donors, 81% belonged to the genetic ancestry cluster associated with self-reported Caucasian donors. Every repertoire in the discovery cohort had been generated on one and the same sequencing platform. Among almost 400 genotyped donors of the cohort, an average of roughly 240,000 unique TCR beta nucleotide sequences were sequenced per donor, around 20% of them non-productive. Donor age, sex, ethnicity and CMV serostatus were compiled together with the repertoire data. Both class I and class II loci were covered by HLA typing, at four-digit resolution. High-throughput TCR immunosequencing, statistical association of individual TCRs with disease status, and machine learning were combined to predict cytomegalovirus infection status. Typing coverage varied by locus: about 620-630 donors for A, B, C, DRB1 and DQB1; under 550 for DQA1; nearly 610 for DPA1; some 470 for DPB1. An early release that covered about 600 HLA-typed donors contained 250 to 350 gigabases of sequencing data and approximately 85 million unique TCR sequences. An earlier analysis of 587 of the donors applied high-throughput TCR beta sequencing to assess whether each TCR beta V gene segment acted as functional or pseudogenic. The later analysis used no new phenotypic data to find candidate immune exposures, relying instead on TCR beta sequences and their occurrence across donors. In addition to the first cohort of hundreds of subjects, a separate validation cohort of approximately 120 different subjects was used. The aim of the study was to test whether cataloging public T cell receptors could identify signatures of past pathogen exposure. Because of strong linkage in the cohort, roughly five DR-DQ haplotypes were treated as single units for association and clustering. A later analysis re-examined previously published TCR beta repertoires from just over 650 donors and added high-resolution HLA genotyping to investigate patterns of TCR occurrence. Using immunosequencing, the study profiled T cell repertoires from 500 to 800 subjects and related those repertoires to cytomegalovirus serostatus. On the study overall, not on this receptor specifically: Compared with the 666-donor mean, donors in an Asian-associated ancestry cluster had fewer N-insertions in productive TCRs, according to a later genetic analysis. Linkage disequilibrium might explain the correlated functional status among segregating V segments, but an unknown experimental factor could not be ruled out. When HLA alleles, especially DR and DQ, strongly co-occurred, TCR associations were difficult to assign to individual alleles. The study gave a list of 150 to 200 TCR beta chains associated with cytomegalovirus. A cluster of highly shared sequence variants was judged likely to represent a technical artifact of the sequencing pipeline. In a later genetic analysis, a missense DCLRE1C variant was associated with V-gene and J-gene trimming of TCR beta chains, and the association was replicated in an independent cohort. In a later analysis, about 17,000 TCR beta sequences were associated with specific HLA alleles at a false discovery rate of 0.05. According to the authors, the approach could potentially be generalized to other disease states and immunological phenotypes. Three of the identified cytomegalovirus-associated TCR beta chains were confirmed in vitro to be specific for cytomegalovirus antigens. Only TCR beta chains were sequenced in this cohort, and the absence of alpha or paired-chain data limited detectable features. Because HLA typing was missing for some donors at each locus, association tests included only the typed subset. A further reported finding was that TCR beta sequences accurately predicted the HLA-A and HLA-B alleles for most subjects in the first cohort. The classifier was reported to diagnose cytomegalovirus status with high specificity and sensitivity in both the original cohort and the validation cohort. In a later analysis, the rate of TCR association differed among HLA loci, with DRB1 alleles having the most associated TCRs and HLA-C alleles having the fewest. Immune exposure information for the cohort was limited to CMV serostatus. The earlier analysis of approximately 590 of the donors excluded seventeen rarely observed V segments, including chromosome 9 orphons, because counts were too low. Some IMGT-functional V segments, including TRBV6-2 and TRBV6-3, could not be told apart with the 87-base-pair reads, so those segments were excluded. Presence/absence analyses assumed roughly uniform sequencing depth across donors, an assumption that may not hold. A later analysis found that HLA-associated TCR beta chains were more clonally expanded and had lower generation probabilities than equally common non-associated chains. A later analysis found that most CMV-associated TCR beta chains appeared HLA-restricted, with HLA associations seemingly driven largely by CMV exposure. While some public TCRs were present in many individuals, most TCR sequences turned up only very rarely across donors. According to a later analysis, parvovirus B19, influenza, CMV and Epstein-Barr virus appeared linked to several top co-occurrence clusters. In an earlier analysis of around 600 of the donors, most TCR beta V segments were observed in productive rearrangements about 87% or about 30% of the time, broadly matching IMGT annotations.

Concerning this clone itself: The antigen this receptor binds is unknown. The record has no base qualities; no much larger clone is one base away.

Libraries were built with the immunoSEQ multiplex PCR assay. For the multiplex PCR, a mixture combining 60 forward primers for TCR Vbeta segments and 13 reverse primers for TCR Jbeta segments was used. The CDR3 region of rearranged TCR beta genes was amplified from genomic DNA with a multiplex PCR assay. The amplified TCR beta libraries were sequenced on the Illumina HiSeq System as 87-base-pair reads. In the original analysis: A later analysis counted 75 million to 100 million unique TCR beta chains across the roughly 700 repertoires, and around 9.9 million of these chains were shared by at least two donors. To remove PCR and sequencing errors, raw reads were error-corrected and collapsed into unique sequences using a nearest-neighbor algorithm that merged closely related sequences. To assign V, D and J gene segments, CDR3 sequences were aligned to IMGT reference sequences. For a sequence to be retained, at least a six-nucleotide match to both a V gene segment and a J gene segment was required. A rearrangement was called productive if the CDR3 had no stop codons and remained in frame with V and J, and every other rearrangement was called non-productive. CDR3 was defined by IMGT convention, running from the second conserved V-encoded cysteine to the conserved J-encoded phenylalanine. The earlier analysis of some 600 of the donors excluded sequences that lacked an unambiguous match to a single V gene segment. An earlier analysis of 587 of the donors called V segments functional above 56.7% productive rearrangements and segregating when the between-donor standard deviation exceeded 5%. To diagnose cytomegalovirus status from the catalog of TCR beta chain sequences, a statistical classification framework was built. A later analysis assigned V and J genes by comparing TCR nucleotide sequences with IMGT/GENE-DB human TR gene sequences. In a later analysis, CDR3 sequences and most-parsimonious VDJ recombination scenarios were assigned using the TCRdist pipeline. In a later analysis, every TCR beta chain was defined by the combination of its CDR3 amino acid sequence and its V-gene family, and reads without a unique V-gene family were dropped. In a later analysis, 550 to 650 highly shared, low-generation-probability nucleotide sequences were removed to address suspected cross-contamination and a sequencing artifact. In a later analysis, a clonal expansion index was calculated for each public chain from normalized within-repertoire ranks of inferred template counts. Generation probabilities in a later analysis came from a VDJ recombination model fitted to out-of-frame rearrangements, and those results were checked against IGoR. A later analysis scored TCR-TCR, TCR-HLA and TCR-CMV co-occurrence with hypergeometric tests, applying a repertoire-size bias correction to TCR pairs. False discovery rates were estimated in a later analysis by permuting HLA or CMV assignments 20 times. In a later analysis, co-occurring TCRs were grouped using DBSCAN, with TCRdist sequence similarity added in when clustering inside HLA-allele-positive subsets. Repertoires with fewer than 30,000 or more than 120,000 public chains, plus five repertoires with anomalous nucleotide sharing, were excluded from co-occurrence clustering. In TCRdb, the immuneACCESS table is reduced to in-frame sequences with V and J assigned. These tables do not hold every clone; where another copy was compared, an unresolved V gene accounts for under half, and the others remain unexplained. V, J and clone size were drawn from that table, and D and trimming were deduced from the DNA. The sample yields under 150,000 clones; around 72% were counted once. Of the sample, approximately 2.9% falls within the top ten clones.

V loses 6 bases of germline sequence and J loses 5 bases, and the interval between the two ends is 23 bases. Taken from the germline V gene, the CDR1 and CDR2 loops are ENHRY and SYGVKD. The CDR3 runs 17 amino acids, cysteine and phenylalanine included. The DNA shown is the 51-base CDR3, in frame from base 1. The cohort was made up of 666 healthy bone marrow donors. All cohort members were sampled while nominally healthy, although unrecorded immune exposures were likely present. CMV serostatus was positive for around 310 and negative for about half of the roughly 700 cohort members, and was not recorded for this donor. A peripheral blood sample was provided by each donor, and peripheral blood mononuclear cells were used for TCR beta sequencing. The Qiagen DNeasy Blood Extraction Kit was used to extract genomic DNA from the blood cell samples.

The sequence derives from a human donor in good health. Specimen: PBMCs. Recombination linked TRBV10-3 to TRBJ2-1; the D gene is possibly TRBD1, with 6 bases matching. The sequenced DNA: TGTGCCATCAGCAGTGGGCGTGTGGGACAAACTAACAATGAGCAGTTCTTC. The encoded protein is CAISSGRVGQTNNEQFF.